This T cell receptor (beta chain) was obtained from a study of blood T cell repertoires in COVID-19. Under the authors' procedure: Amplification of reference gene primers was used by the study to estimate nucleated cell counts. Clones were sequenced by immunoSEQ multiplex PCR, and TCRdb holds only the in-frame ones, with some missing. V and J calls plus clone size are reproduced from that table; the DNA served to infer D and trimming. This table holds some 320,000 clones, roughly 86% found once. The CDR3 has 14 amino acids. The germline V gene has CDR1 MDHEN and CDR2 SYDVKM. V shed 4 bases and J 3 bases; nucleotides not matched to a gene: 5.

The sequence derives from a woman between 45 and 60 years old who had recovered from COVID-19. Source material: peripheral blood. The chain employs TRBV28 and TRBJ2-7; 8 positions agree with TRBD1. CDR3 residues: CASSSRTGSYEQYF. Here the CDR3 DNA reads TGTGCCAGCAGTTCCCGGACAGGGAGCTACGAGCAGTACTTC.